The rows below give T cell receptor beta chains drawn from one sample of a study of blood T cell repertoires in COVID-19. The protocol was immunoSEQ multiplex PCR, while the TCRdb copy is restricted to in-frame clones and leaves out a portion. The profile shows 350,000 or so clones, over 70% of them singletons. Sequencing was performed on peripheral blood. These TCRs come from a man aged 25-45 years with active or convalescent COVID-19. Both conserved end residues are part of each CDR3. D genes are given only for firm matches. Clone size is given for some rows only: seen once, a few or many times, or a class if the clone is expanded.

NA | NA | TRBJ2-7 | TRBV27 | TGTGCCAGCAGTCACGGACAGACCTACGAGCAGTACTTC | CASSHGQTYEQYF
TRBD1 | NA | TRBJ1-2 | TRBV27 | TGTGCCAGCAGTTTAGACAGGGGGTACTTCTATGGCTACACCTTC | CASSLDRGYFYGYTF
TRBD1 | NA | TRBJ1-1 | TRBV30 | TGTGCCTGGAGTGCGGGACAGGGGCTCAAAGCTTTCTTT | CAWSAGQGLKAFF
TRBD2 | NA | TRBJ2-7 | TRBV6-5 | TGTGCCGGCAGTAGTGCGGGAGTCAGGGAGCAGTACTTC | CAGSSAGVREQYF
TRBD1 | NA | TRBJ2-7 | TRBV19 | TGTGCCAGTAGCCAGACAGGGGCCGTCGCCTCCGAGCAGTACTTC | CASSQTGAVASEQYF
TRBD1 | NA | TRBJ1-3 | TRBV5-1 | TGCGCCAGCAGCTCCGACAGGGGCTCTGGAAACACCATATATTTT | CASSSDRGSGNTIYF
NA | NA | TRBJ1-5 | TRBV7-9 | TGTGCCAGCAGCAAGGGGTCTCAGCCCCAGCATTTT | CASSKGSQPQHF
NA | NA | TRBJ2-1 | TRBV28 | TGTGCCAGCATCCTTGGGTGGGAGGCCTACAATGAGCAGTTCTTC | CASILGWEAYNEQFF
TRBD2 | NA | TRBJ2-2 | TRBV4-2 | TGTGCCAGCAGCCAAGATAGTACTAGCGGGGGGCACGGGGAGCTGTTTTTT | CASSQDSTSGGHGELFF
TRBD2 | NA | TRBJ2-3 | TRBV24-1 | TGTGCCACCAGTGCCGGGGGGGCCTCGGATACGCAGTATTTT | CATSAGGASDTQYF
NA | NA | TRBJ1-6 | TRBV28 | TGTGCCAGCAGTTTTACAGGGAGAGATTCACCCCTCCACTTT | CASSFTGRDSPLHF
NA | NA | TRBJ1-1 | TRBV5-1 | TGCGCCAGCAAGGTACTTAGGGGGACTGAAGCTTTCTTT | CASKVLRGTEAFF
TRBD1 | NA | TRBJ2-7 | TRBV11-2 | TGTGCCAGCAGTTACCGGGACAGGGTGCACGAGCAGTACTTC | CASSYRDRVHEQYF
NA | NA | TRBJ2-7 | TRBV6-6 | TGTGCCAGCAGTTTTAACCCGGAGGGAGGTAACGAGCAGTACTTC | CASSFNPEGGNEQYF
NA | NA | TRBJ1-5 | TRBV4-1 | TGCGCCAGCAGCCCCTGGACAGATAGCAATCAGCCCCAGCATTTT | CASSPWTDSNQPQHF
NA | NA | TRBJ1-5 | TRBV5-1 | TGCGCCAGCAGCTTGGGTCAGGGTAAGGGTCAGCCCCAGCATTTT | CASSLGQGKGQPQHF
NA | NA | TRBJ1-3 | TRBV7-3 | TGTGCCAGCAGCCCAGACAGGGGAAACACCATATATTTT | CASSPDRGNTIYF
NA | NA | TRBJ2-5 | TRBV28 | TGTGCCAGCAGTCCCCCGGGGGAGCAAGAGACCCAGTACTTC | CASSPPGEQETQYF
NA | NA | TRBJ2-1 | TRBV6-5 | TGTGCCAGCAGTTACGAGATAGCCGGGGGTTACAATGAGCAGTTCTTC | CASSYEIAGGYNEQFF
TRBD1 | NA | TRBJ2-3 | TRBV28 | TGTGCCAGTTACAGACAGGGGAGATCAGATACGCAGTATTTT | CASYRQGRSDTQYF
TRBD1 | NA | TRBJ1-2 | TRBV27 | TGTGCCAGCAGACCAGGGGGTCGGTATGGCTACACCTTC | CASRPGGRYGYTF
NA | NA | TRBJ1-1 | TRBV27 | TGTGCCAGCAGTCCCCGGACAGTAACTATGAACACTGAAGCTTTCTTT | CASSPRTVTMNTEAFF
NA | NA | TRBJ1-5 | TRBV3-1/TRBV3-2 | TGTGCCAGCAGCCAAGGGGTGGCGGATAGCAATCAGCCCCAGCATTTT | CASSQGVADSNQPQHF
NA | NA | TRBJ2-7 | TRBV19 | TGTGCCAGTAGTTACCCGGGACAATCCCAGTACTTC | CASSYPGQSQYF
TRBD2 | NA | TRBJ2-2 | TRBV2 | TGTGCCAGCAGTGAAGGGACTAGCGAGGCTGGGGAGCTGTTTTTT | CASSEGTSEAGELFF
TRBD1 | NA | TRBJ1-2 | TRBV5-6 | TGTGCCAGCAGCCGGGGCAGGACAGGGTCGAACTATGGCTACACCTTC | CASSRGRTGSNYGYTF
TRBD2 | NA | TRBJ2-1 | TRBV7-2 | TGTGCCAGCAGTCCCCATAGCGGGGAGGGGAGCAATGAGCAGTTCTTC | CASSPHSGEGSNEQFF
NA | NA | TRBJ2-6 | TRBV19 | TGTGCCAGTAGTATAGGCAGCTCTGGGGCCAACGTCCTGACTTTC | CASSIGSSGANVLTF
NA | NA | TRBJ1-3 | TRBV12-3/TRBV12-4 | TGTGCCAGCAGTTCCCTCGGAAACACCATATATTTT | CASSSLGNTIYF
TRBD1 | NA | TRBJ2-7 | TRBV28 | TGTGCCAGCAGTGCCGGGACAGTCTACGAGCAGTACTTC | CASSAGTVYEQYF
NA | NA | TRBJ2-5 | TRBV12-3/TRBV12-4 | TGTGCCAGCAGCCCCCGAGAGACCCAGTACTTC | CASSPRETQYF
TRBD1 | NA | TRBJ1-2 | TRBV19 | TGTGCCAGTATCCCCGGGACAGGGGGGGACTATGGCTACACCTTC | CASIPGTGGDYGYTF
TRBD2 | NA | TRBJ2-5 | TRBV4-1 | TGCGCCAGCAGCCAAATAGCGGGAGGGGTGGGGACCCAGTACTTC | CASSQIAGGVGTQYF
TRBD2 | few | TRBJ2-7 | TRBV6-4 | TGTGCCAGCCGACCGCGCGGGGGCGAGCAGTACTTC | CASRPRGGEQYF
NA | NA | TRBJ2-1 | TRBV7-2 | TGTGCCAGCAGCTTAGGGACAGCTTACAATGAGCAGTTCTTC | CASSLGTAYNEQFF
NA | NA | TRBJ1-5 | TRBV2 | TGTGCCAGCAGCGGGGGTGCTAGGCAGCCCCAGCATTTT | CASSGGARQPQHF
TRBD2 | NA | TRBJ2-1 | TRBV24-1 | TGTGCCACCAGTGTAGCGGGGGGGCCTTATGAGCAGTTCTTC | CATSVAGGPYEQFF
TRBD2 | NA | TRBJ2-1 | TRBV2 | TGTGCCAGCACGGTCGGCGGGGGGGTCGCTCAGTTCTTC | CASTVGGGVAQFF
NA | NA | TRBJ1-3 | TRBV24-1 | TGTGCCACCTCCGGGGGGAATTGCGGGGAGGGAAACACCATATATTTT | CATSGGNCGEGNTIYF
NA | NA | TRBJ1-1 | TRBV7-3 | TGTGCCAGCAGCCTGGGGCCTGGGAACACTGAAGCTTTCTTT | CASSLGPGNTEAFF
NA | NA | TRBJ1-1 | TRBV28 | TGTGCCAGCAGTGTCCCCCGTGTCGAGACAGAAGCTTTCTTT | CASSVPRVETEAFF
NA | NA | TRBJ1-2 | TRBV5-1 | TGCGCCAGCAGCCCTTCCATGTTCCGAGGAGGCTACACCTTC | CASSPSMFRGGYTF
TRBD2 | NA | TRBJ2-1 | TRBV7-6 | TGTGCCAGCAGCTTGAGCCGCGGGAGCTCCTACAATGAGCAGTTCTTC | CASSLSRGSSYNEQFF
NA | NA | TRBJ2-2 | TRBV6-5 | TGTGCCAGCAGCGTTTCGGGACTTCTCACCGGGGAGCTGTTTTTT | CASSVSGLLTGELFF
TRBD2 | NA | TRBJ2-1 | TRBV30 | TGTGCCTGGAGTGTAAATGGAGCGGGAGGATCCTACAATGAGCAGTTCTTC | CAWSVNGAGGSYNEQFF
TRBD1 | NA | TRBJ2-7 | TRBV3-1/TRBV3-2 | TGTGCCAGCAGCAAGGAGGTCGGACAGGGGTACGAGCAGTACTTC | CASSKEVGQGYEQYF
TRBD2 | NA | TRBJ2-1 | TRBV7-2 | TGTGCCAGCAGCTTCTCGGGACTAGCTTTTTTCTTC | CASSFSGLAFFF
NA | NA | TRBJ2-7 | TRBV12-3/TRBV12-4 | TGTGCCAGCCGTCCGGGGGGCTCTGGTGAGCAGTACTTC | CASRPGGSGEQYF
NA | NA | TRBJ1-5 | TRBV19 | TGTGCCACGGGACACATTATAGACGGCAATCAGCCCCAGCATTTT | CATGHIIDGNQPQHF
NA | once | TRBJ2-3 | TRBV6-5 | TGTGCCAGCATCCCCACCGGGAGAAGCACGCAGTATTTT | CASIPTGRSTQYF
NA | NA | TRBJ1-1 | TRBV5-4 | TGTGCCACCCTGGACCCGGGAGACACTGAAGCTTTCTTT | CATLDPGDTEAFF
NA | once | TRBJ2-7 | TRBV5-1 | TGCGCCAGCAGCTCCCAGGCCGGGACATGGACCTACGAGCAGTACTTC | CASSSQAGTWTYEQYF
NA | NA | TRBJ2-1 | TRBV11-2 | TGTGCCAGCAGGAAGTACAGGGTTGGGCACGCTGAGCAGTTCTTC | CASRKYRVGHAEQFF
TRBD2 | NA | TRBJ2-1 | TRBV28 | TGTGCCAGCAGACCTACTAGCGGACGCTCCTACAATGAGCAGTTCTTC | CASRPTSGRSYNEQFF
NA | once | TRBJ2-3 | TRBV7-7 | TGTGCCAGCAGCTTAGCCGGGCAGGGTGGCGCAGATACGCAGTATTTT | CASSLAGQGGADTQYF
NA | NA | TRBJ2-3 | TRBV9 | TGTGCCAGCAGCGTAGGGGGCGGCCGGTACACAGATACGCAGTATTTT | CASSVGGGRYTDTQYF
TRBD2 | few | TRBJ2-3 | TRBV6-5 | TGTGCCAGCACTCATGGGGGGGTTACAGATACGCAGTATTTT | CASTHGGVTDTQYF
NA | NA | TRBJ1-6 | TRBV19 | TGTGCCAGTAGCATCGGAGGGTCGGGAGGCTCACCCCTCCACTTT | CASSIGGSGGSPLHF
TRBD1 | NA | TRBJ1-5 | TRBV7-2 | TGTGCCAGCAGCTTATCGGCGGCAGGGGGCAGCAATCAGCCCCAGCATTTT | CASSLSAAGGSNQPQHF
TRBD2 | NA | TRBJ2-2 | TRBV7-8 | TGTGCCAGCAGCTTAGGTCGCCTTCTAGCGGTAAACACCGGGGAGCTGTTTTTT | CASSLGRLLAVNTGELFF